This passage covers 27 T cell receptor beta chains from one sample sequenced in a study of T cell responses to AZD1222 COVID-19 vaccine. Data came from immunoSEQ multiplex PCR; TCRdb stores just in-frame clones and leaves some out. The sample gives approximately 110,000 clones, roughly 87% of which show up once; about 2.5% is in the top ten. This specimen consisted of peripheral blood, obtained 28 days after the second AZD1222 dose. The origin of the receptors is an adult who received the AZD1222 COVID-19 vaccine.

This chain links TRBV5-1 with TRBJ1-4, with D possibly matching TRBD1 (5 bases). V lost 0 bases and J 8 bases, leaving 11 bases between the germline ends. The CDR3 has 14 residues. The germline V gene encodes CDR1 SGHRS and CDR2 YFSETQ. The CDR3 coding sequence is TGCGCCAGCAGCTTGGGAGGGGTACGGGAAAAACTGTTTTTT. This encodes CASSLGGVREKLFF.

The chain uses TRBV6-5 and TRBJ1-2; TRBD1 aligns across 8 bases. V lost 5 bases and J lost 4; bases outside the gene matches: 6. CDR1 is MNHEY, CDR2 SVGAGI, per germline. This CDR3 is 14 amino acids long. The CDR3 is CASSIQDRAYGYTF. CDR3 sequence (DNA): TGTGCCAGCAGTATTCAGGACAGGGCCTATGGCTACACCTTC.

The genes are TRBV27 and TRBJ2-3; TRBD2 aligns across 10 bases. Trimming cost V 3 bases and J 5 bases; bases outside gene matches: 5. This CDR3 is 15 amino acids long. Germline-derived CDR1 and CDR2 are MNHEY and SMNVEV (reference sequence). CDR3 residues: CASSFGTSVRDTQYF. The CDR3 nucleotides read TGTGCCAGCAGTTTCGGGACTAGCGTCAGAGATACGCAGTATTTT.

The chain combines TRBV25-1 with TRBJ2-7; possible D gene TRBD1, 6 bases. Trimming took off 3 bases at V and 2 bases at J, with 17 bases between the two ends. The CDR3 extends over 16 amino acids. Germline V CDR1 and CDR2: MGHDK, SYGVNS. CDR3 protein: CASSEKRSGVTYEQYF. The CDR3 DNA reads as TGTGCCAGCAGTGAGAAGAGGTCAGGGGTTACCTACGAGCAGTACTTC.

J is TRBJ2-7 and V is TRBV5-1; 8 bases are a match to TRBD2. This CDR3 contains 15 residues. V was clipped by 0 bases and J by 12 bases; unmatched bases: 14. Germline V gives CDR1 SGHRS, CDR2 YFSETQ. The CDR3 reads CASSLGSGGPKDAYF. CDR3 sequence (DNA): TGCGCCAGCAGCTTGGGGTCGGGAGGGCCTAAAGATGCGTACTTC. The variable domain in full, completed from reference TRBV5-1 and TRBJ2-7, reads KAGVTQTPRYLIKTRGQQVTLSCSPISGHRSVSWYQQTPGQGLQFLFEYFSETQRNKGNFPGRFSGRQFSNSRSEMNVSTLELGDSALYLCASSLGSGGPKDAYFGPGTRLTVT.

The rearrangement uses TRBV5-1 and TRBJ2-3; D unresolved. Trimming stripped 0 bases from V and 1 base from J, with 12 bases between. CDR1 and CDR2 from the germline V gene are SGHRS and YFSETQ. The CDR3 is 16 residues long. CDR3 nucleotides: TGCGCCAGCAGCTTGGCCTTGAAGGGCGGCACAGATACGCAGTATTTT. Translating gives CASSLALKGGTDTQYF. Combining the CDR3 with reference TRBV5-1 and TRBJ2-3 gives the whole variable domain KAGVTQTPRYLIKTRGQQVTLSCSPISGHRSVSWYQQTPGQGLQFLFEYFSETQRNKGNFPGRFSGRQFSNSRSEMNVSTLELGDSALYLCASSLALKGGTDTQYFGPGTRLTVL.

The chain carries TRBV5-1 and TRBJ2-7; 11 nucleotides match TRBD2. This CDR3 comprises 15 residues. Trimming took 3 bases from V and 4 from J; bases not matched to a gene: 6. Germline assignment: CDR1 SGHRS and CDR2 YFSETQ. CDR3 sequence reads: CASSSGLAGLYEQYF. In DNA form, the CDR3 reads TGCGCCAGCAGCTCCGGACTAGCGGGTCTTTACGAGCAGTACTTC.

The rearrangement links TRBV7-8 to TRBJ1-4; D uncertain. The CDR3 runs 15 residues. Trimming left V 3 bases short and J 7 bases short, with 15 bases between. Germline lookup yields CDR1 SGHVS and CDR2 FQNEAQ. CDR3 residues: CASSFRMELGEKLFF. Written as DNA, the CDR3 is TGTGCCAGCAGCTTTAGAATGGAATTGGGTGAAAAACTGTTTTTT.

V gene TRBV28 combines with J gene TRBJ2-1, with TRBD1 as a possible D gene (5 bases). The CDR3 runs to 13 residues. Trimming removed 5 bases at V and 4 bases at J, with 9 bases between. CDR1 MDHEN and CDR2 SYDVKM come from the germline V gene. CDR3 sequence: CASSPTVYNEQFF. The CDR3 DNA sequence: TGTGCCAGCAGTCCGACAGTTTACAATGAGCAGTTCTTC.

The gene calls are TRBV28 and TRBJ1-1; 7 positions agree with TRBD1. Germline CDR1 is MDHEN and CDR2 is SYDVKM. CDR3 size: 10 residues. Unmatched junction bases numbered 1, after V lost 6 bases and J lost 9 bases. CDR3 sequence: CASRGQKAFF. CDR3 coding DNA: TGTGCCAGCAGGGGACAGAAAGCTTTCTTT.

The chain couples TRBV16 to TRBJ1-1, with D perhaps matching TRBD1 (5 bases). This CDR3 contains 12 residues. Germline lookup yields CDR1 KGHSY and CDR2 FQNENV. V dropped 11 bases and J dropped 4 bases, with 14 bases sitting between them. CDR3 sequence reads: CAGRGRGTEAFF. The CDR3 DNA reads as TGTGCCGGTCGGGGAAGGGGCACTGAAGCTTTCTTT.

The rearrangement uses TRBV15 and TRBJ2-1; TRBD1 is a possible D gene (6 bases). CDR3 length: 17 amino acids. The germline V gene has CDR1 LNHNV and CDR2 YYDKDF (reference sequence). Deletions cut 0 bases from V and 0 bases from J, with 12 bases between. CDR3 nucleotide sequence: TGTGCCACCAGCAGAGATCTAGGACAGATCTCCTACAATGAGCAGTTCTTC. This encodes CATSRDLGQISYNEQFF.

The chain has TRBV6-5 and TRBJ2-3, with TRBD2 identical over 8 bases. Trimming took 0 bases from V and 2 from J; bases not matched to a gene: 4. CDR3 length: 16 amino acids. Germline V CDR1 and CDR2: MNHEY, SVGAGI. CDR3 protein: CASSYSTAGATDTQYF. CDR3 sequence (DNA): TGTGCCAGCAGTTACTCGACAGCGGGAGCCACAGATACGCAGTATTTT.

This clone has a single count. This chain joins TRBV7-9 and TRBJ1-6; perhaps TRBD1 as D (6 bases). This CDR3 comprises 15 residues. Looked up from germline, CDR1 is SEHNR and CDR2 is FQNEAQ (reference sequence). Trimming removed 7 bases from V and 5 bases from J, with 15 bases in between. This chain's CDR3 is CASTPTDRNNSPLHF. DNA of the CDR3: TGTGCCAGCACCCCGACGGACAGAAATAATTCACCCCTCCACTTT.

This clone has just one count. The V gene is TRBV5-1, the J gene TRBJ1-3; possibly TRBD1 for D (5 bases). With 4 bases removed from V and 4 bases from J, the gap between germline ends came to 12 bases. In germline, CDR1 is SGHRS, CDR2 YFSETQ. The CDR3 loop spans 14 amino acids. CDR3 DNA sequence: TGCGCCAGCAGCATCCAGGGCAACGGAAACACCATATATTTT. Its protein is CASSIQGNGNTIYF.

V is TRBV7-3 and J is TRBJ1-6, with TRBD1 identical over 8 bases. The CDR3 is 15 residues long. Germline V gene lookup returns CDR1 SGHTA and CDR2 FQGTGA. V was pared by 3 bases and J by 5 bases, with 3 bases of the junction left unmatched. In DNA form, the CDR3 reads TGTGCCAGCAGCTTCTCAGGGGGCAATAATTCACCCCTCCACTTT. It encodes CASSFSGGNNSPLHF. Looking up the rest from reference TRBV7-3 and TRBJ1-6 gives the full variable domain: GAGVSQTPSNKVTEKGKYVELRCDPISGHTALYWYRQSLGQGPEFLIYFQGTGAADDSGLPNDRFFAVRPEGSVSTLKIQRTERGDSAVYLCASSFSGGNNSPLHFGNGTRLTVT.

The CDR3 is CTSSQARGGQFSGNTIYF. DNA of the CDR3: TGCACCAGCAGCCAAGCAAGGGGTGGACAGTTCTCTGGAAACACCATATATTTT. The rearrangement links TRBV1 to TRBJ1-3; the DNA was not compared with TRBD1, the D call given in the table. TRBV1 is a recognized pseudogene. CDR3 size: 18 residues.

A single count supports this clone. V usage is TRBV30 and J usage is TRBJ1-3; no clear D. The V gene lost 0 bases and the J gene lost 9 bases, with 9 bases spanning the gap. Germline assignment: CDR1 GTSNPN and CDR2 SVGIG (reference sequence). The CDR3 sequence is 12 residues long. This CDR3 reads CAWSVGVGTIYF. The CDR3 nucleotides read TGTGCCTGGAGTGTCGGGGTTGGCACCATATATTTT.

This chain links TRBV4-3 with TRBJ1-5; no definite D call. Trimming cost V 0 bases and J 3 bases, with 6 bases left between them. Germline V gene lookup returns CDR1 LGHNA and CDR2 YSLEER. CDR3 size: 14 residues. The CDR3 reads CASSQDRFNQPQHF. CDR3 DNA: TGCGCCAGCAGCCAAGACAGATTCAATCAGCCCCAGCATTTT.

This clone appeared a few times. The chain recombines TRBV7-9 with TRBJ1-2, with no clear D. This CDR3 spans 11 amino acids. Germline-derived CDR1 and CDR2 are SEHNR and FQNEAQ (reference sequence). The V end lost 2 bases, the J end lost 2 bases, and 0 bases lay between the germline ends. The CDR3, as DNA: TGTGCCAGCAGCTTAAACTATGGCTACACCTTC. It translates to CASSLNYGYTF.

The genes are TRBV14 and TRBJ2-1; D not resolved. V lost 4 bases to trimming and J lost 6 bases, with 13 bases between them. Germline-derived CDR1 and CDR2 are SGHDN and FVKESK. This CDR3 comprises 14 residues. In DNA form, the CDR3 reads TGTGCCAGCAGCCGGACGAGGTCCGGCAATGAGCAGTTCTTC. It encodes CASSRTRSGNEQFF. Full variable domain (rest looked up from reference TRBV14 and TRBJ2-1): EAGVTQFPSHSVIEKGQTVTLRCDPISGHDNLYWYRRVMGKEIKFLLHFVKESKQDESGMPNNRFLAERTGGTYSTLKVQPAELEDSGVYFCASSRTRSGNEQFFGPGTRLTVL.

This rearrangement joins TRBV28 to TRBJ2-1, with a weak D call TRBD2 (6 bases). Germline CDR1 reads MDHEN; CDR2 reads SYDVKM. The CDR3 length is 18 residues. V was pared by 6 bases and J by 2 bases, with 23 bases between. The CDR3 here is CASRGAGIILEPYNEQFF. The DNA of the CDR3 is TGTGCCAGCAGAGGGGCGGGAATTATATTGGAACCCTACAATGAGCAGTTCTTC.

The V gene is TRBV19, the J gene TRBJ2-4; 7 bases are a match to TRBD1. The CDR3 spans 17 residues. V shed 4 bases and J 0 bases; nucleotides not matched to a gene: 9. Germline V gene lookup returns CDR1 LNHDA and CDR2 SQIVND (reference sequence). CDR3 sequence: CASSTIGTVLAKNIQYF. The DNA for the CDR3 is TGTGCCAGTAGTACGATAGGGACAGTTCTAGCCAAAAACATTCAGTACTTC.

The rearrangement joins TRBV7-3 to TRBJ2-7; tentatively, D is TRBD2 (6 bases). V lost 2 bases to trimming and J lost 4 bases, with 15 bases between them. The germline V gene has CDR1 SGHTA and CDR2 FQGTGA. There are 15 residues in the CDR3. CDR3 nucleotide sequence: TGTGCCAGCAGCTTACGGGCCGGGGGAAGGTACGAGCAGTACTTC. This gives the protein CASSLRAGGRYEQYF.

V and J are TRBV4-3 and TRBJ1-1, with 8 bases identical to TRBD1. CDR3 length equals 15 residues. V shed 4 bases, J shed 1 base, and the junction held 5 bases outside the gene matches. Germline-derived CDR1 and CDR2 are LGHNA and YSLEER. CDR3 protein: CASSPDRGRNTEAFF. The CDR3, as DNA: TGCGCCAGCAGCCCAGACAGGGGACGGAACACTGAAGCTTTCTTT.

This chain uses TRBV28 with TRBJ1-2; D might be TRBD1 (5 bases). The CDR3 is 14 amino acids. V lost 0 bases to trimming and J lost 4 bases, with 9 bases between them. Per germline, CDR1 MDHEN and CDR2 SYDVKM. CDR3 nucleotides: TGTGCCAGCAGTTTATGGGCAGGGACCTATGGCTACACCTTC. Its protein product is CASSLWAGTYGYTF.

The chain has TRBV6-2 or TRBV6-3 and TRBJ2-7; perhaps TRBD2 as D (7 bases). CDR1 is MNHEY and CDR2 is SVGEGT in the germline V gene. The CDR3 length is 19 residues. The V end lost 5 bases, the J end lost 4 bases, and 30 bases lay between the germline ends. The CDR3 is CASSPRTVLGGRSFYEQYF. The CDR3 DNA sequence: TGTGCCAGCAGTCCACGGACAGTCTTGGGCGGGAGATCTTTTTACGAGCAGTACTTC.